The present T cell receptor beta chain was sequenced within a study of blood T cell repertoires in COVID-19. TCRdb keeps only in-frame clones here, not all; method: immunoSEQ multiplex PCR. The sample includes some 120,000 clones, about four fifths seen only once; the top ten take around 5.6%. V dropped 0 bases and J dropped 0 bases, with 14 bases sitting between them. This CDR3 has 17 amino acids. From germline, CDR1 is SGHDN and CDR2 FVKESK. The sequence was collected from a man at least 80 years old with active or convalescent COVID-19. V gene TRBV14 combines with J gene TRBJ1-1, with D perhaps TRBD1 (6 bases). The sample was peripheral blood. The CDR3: CASSQDWGHGVNTEAFF. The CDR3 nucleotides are TGTGCCAGCAGCCAAGATTGGGGGCACGGGGTGAACACTGAAGCTTTCTTT.